These 30 T cell receptor beta chains came from one sample sequenced in a study of shared clonotypes between healthy human individuals. Profiling relied on immunoSEQ multiplex PCR, and the TCRdb table lists in-frame clones only, not all of them. Among roughly 1,500,000 clones listed, around 98% were seen once. Sequencing was carried out using naive CD4+ T cells sorted from blood. The subset: CD45RA+ positively selected. These receptors all come from a man aged 30-40 years in good health.

The rearrangement joins TRBV7-9 to TRBJ2-1; TRBD1 might be the D (5 bases). Trimming took off 5 bases at V and 0 bases at J, with 14 bases between the two ends. This CDR3 has 16 residues. Germline V gene sequence: CDR1 SEHNR, CDR2 FQNEAQ (reference sequence). The CDR3 protein is CASSRTRQSSYNEQFF. The CDR3 DNA follows: TGTGCCAGCAGCAGGACACGTCAGAGCTCCTACAATGAGCAGTTCTTC.

The chain combines TRBV5-1 with TRBJ2-7; weak D call: TRBD1 (6 bases). V was pared by 2 bases and J by 1 base, with 7 bases between. CDR3 length equals 13 residues. CDR1 and CDR2 (germline): SGHRS, YFSETQ. The CDR3 sequence: CASSFQGSYEQYF. The CDR3 DNA is TGCGCCAGCAGCTTCCAGGGGTCCTACGAGCAGTACTTC. Supplemented by reference TRBV5-1 and TRBJ2-7, the full variable domain reads KAGVTQTPRYLIKTRGQQVTLSCSPISGHRSVSWYQQTPGQGLQFLFEYFSETQRNKGNFPGRFSGRQFSNSRSEMNVSTLELGDSALYLCASSFQGSYEQYFGPGTRLTVT.

This clone showed up just a few times. The sample contains more than one DNA sequence encoding this CDR3. V is TRBV5-1 and J is TRBJ2-3; 9 bases align to TRBD2. Germline loops: CDR1 SGHRS, CDR2 YFSETQ. This CDR3 is built from 14 residues. Trimming removed 1 base from V and 3 bases from J; junction bases left unmatched: 0. CDR3 in DNA: TGCGCCAGCAGCTTGACTAGCGGGACAGATACGCAGTATTTT. Encoded protein: CASSLTSGTDTQYF.

This rearrangement joins TRBV28 to TRBJ2-7; 7 bases map to TRBD2. The CDR3 totals 18 residues. J was trimmed by 2 bases and V by 3 bases; bases with no gene match: 16. CDR1 and CDR2 from the germline V gene are MDHEN and SYDVKM. CDR3 sequence (DNA): TGTGCCAGCAGTTTTAGTACAGTGAAGGGAGGGAAAACCTACGAGCAGTACTTC. This translates into CASSFSTVKGGKTYEQYF.

The chain couples TRBV7-2 to TRBJ2-7; 10 bases are a match to TRBD2. In germline, CDR1 is SGHTA, CDR2 FQGNSA. The CDR3 is 15 residues long. After removal of 4 bases from V and 6 bases from J, the junction contained 9 bases not matched to a gene. This CDR3 reads CASSYLAGVSIEQYF. In nucleotides, the CDR3 is TGTGCCAGCAGCTACCTAGCGGGAGTATCCATCGAGCAGTACTTC.

The CDR3, as DNA: TGTGCCTGGTCCATAAACACCGGGGAGCTGTTTTTT. It translates to CAWSINTGELFF. The V and J genes are TRBV30 and TRBJ2-2; no definite D call. The CDR3 loop spans 12 amino acids. Looked up from germline, CDR1 is GTSNPN and CDR2 is SVGIG (reference sequence). V shed 5 bases and J shed 2 bases, with 6 bases lying between them.

Here the CDR3 DNA reads TGTGCCAGCAGCGTAGGGACACTTCAGCCCCAGCATTTT. Translation: CASSVGTLQPQHF. This chain uses TRBV9 with TRBJ1-5; possible D gene TRBD1, 5 bases. CDR1 and CDR2 from the germline V gene are SGDLS and YYNGEE. CDR3 length: 13 amino acids. V was trimmed by 0 bases and J by 6 bases, leaving 7 bases between them.

This chain joins TRBV25-1 and TRBJ2-2, with a tentative D call TRBD1 (6 bases). Trimming left V 2 bases short and J 9 bases short, with 10 bases between. From germline, CDR1 is MGHDK and CDR2 SYGVNS. This CDR3 contains 13 residues. The CDR3 coding sequence is TGTGCCAGCAGTGAAGACAGGCGCAGGGAGCTGTTTTTT. Protein product: CASSEDRRRELFF.

This rearrangement joins TRBV15 to TRBJ2-5; D remains ambiguous. The CDR3 covers 14 residues. The V end was cut by 3 bases, the J end by 3 bases, with 11 bases between. Germline CDR1 LNHNV, CDR2 YYDKDF (reference sequence). The CDR3 protein is CATSRWTDKETQYF. The CDR3 DNA sequence: TGTGCCACCAGCAGGTGGACCGACAAAGAGACCCAGTACTTC.

This chain joins TRBV2 and TRBJ2-7; 13 positions match TRBD2. Looked up from germline, CDR1 is SNHLY and CDR2 is FYNNEI. J lost 0 bases, V lost 6 bases, and 26 bases had no gene match. The CDR3 has 23 residues. The CDR3 region is CASSVQREGLAGDKPRSSYEQYF. In DNA, the CDR3 is TGTGCCAGCAGCGTACAGAGAGAAGGACTAGCGGGAGACAAACCCAGGAGCTCCTACGAGCAGTACTTC.

On this clone: A read error may account for a junction end that differs from germline. The chain uses TRBV15 and TRBJ1-1; D is undetermined. The CDR3 has 11 amino acids. The germline gives CDR1 LNHNV, CDR2 YYDKDF (reference sequence). CDR3 DNA sequence: TGTGCCACCAGCATGAACGCTGAAGCTTTCTTT. Encoded protein: CATSMNAEAFF.

The V gene is TRBV19, the J gene TRBJ2-7; D is tentatively TRBD1 or TRBD2 (5 bases each). The CDR3 is made up of 14 amino acids. V lost 10 bases and J 2 bases, leaving 18 bases between the germline ends. CDR1 and CDR2 (germline): LNHDA, SQIVND (reference sequence). The DNA for the CDR3 is TGTGCCACCAAACTAGGGGCCCTTACCTACGAGCAGTACTTC. Residues: CATKLGALTYEQYF.

CDR3 in amino acids: CASSPPGLAGGADTQYF. The CDR3, as DNA: TGCGCCAGCAGCCCCCCCGGCCTAGCGGGAGGGGCAGATACGCAGTATTTT. V usage is TRBV5-1 and J usage is TRBJ2-3, with 12 bases matching TRBD2. Germline assignment: CDR1 SGHRS and CDR2 YFSETQ. The CDR3 covers 17 residues. The V segment lost 4 bases and the J segment 4 bases; nucleotides outside the gene matches: 10. Looking up the rest from reference TRBV5-1 and TRBJ2-3 gives the full variable domain: KAGVTQTPRYLIKTRGQQVTLSCSPISGHRSVSWYQQTPGQGLQFLFEYFSETQRNKGNFPGRFSGRQFSNSRSEMNVSTLELGDSALYLCASSPPGLAGGADTQYFGPGTRLTVL.

The rearrangement uses TRBV5-4 and TRBJ1-1, with a tentative D call TRBD1 (5 bases). The CDR3 is 15 amino acids. The V end lost 0 bases, the J end lost 5 bases, and 14 bases lay between the germline ends. CDR1 and CDR2 (germline): SGHNT, YYREEE (reference sequence). DNA for the CDR3: TGTGCCAGCAGCTTGGGCGGGGGAGGTCGGACTGAAGCTTTCTTT. Translating gives CASSLGGGGRTEAFF.

The chain couples TRBV4-2 to TRBJ2-1, with D uncertain. The V and J ends lost 1 base and 6 bases respectively, with 22 bases between them. CDR1 LGHNA and CDR2 YNFKEQ come from the germline V gene. The CDR3 is made up of 18 amino acids. CDR3 sequence reads: CASSQVGGRSVELNEQFF. The CDR3 DNA follows: TGTGCCAGCAGCCAAGTAGGTGGGCGTTCGGTGGAACTCAATGAGCAGTTCTTC.

The V call is TRBV18, the J call TRBJ1-4; D unresolved. Germline V gene sequence: CDR1 KGHSH, CDR2 LQKENI. The germline V and J ends were trimmed by 2 bases and 10 bases, with 14 bases remaining between them. The CDR3 has 14 residues. CDR3 DNA: TGTGCCAGCTCACCAGGGAAAGGTTTCGTAAAACTGTTTTTT. Residues: CASSPGKGFVKLFF.

V and J are TRBV5-1 and TRBJ2-5; D gene unclear. Germline V CDR1 and CDR2: SGHRS, YFSETQ. The V gene lost 5 bases and the J gene lost 2 bases, with 10 bases spanning the gap. The CDR3 contains 13 residues. The CDR3 sequence: CASSVSVQETQYF. In DNA form, the CDR3 reads TGCGCCAGCAGTGTCAGCGTTCAAGAGACCCAGTACTTC.

The CDR3, as DNA: TGTGCCAGCTCACCTGGGTTAGTTGGGCTGAACACTGAAGCTTTCTTT. As protein: CASSPGLVGLNTEAFF. This chain uses TRBV18 with TRBJ1-1; the D is unclear. There are 16 residues in the CDR3. V gave up 3 bases and J gave up 0 bases, with 14 bases separating them. Per germline, CDR1 KGHSH and CDR2 LQKENI.

The gene calls are TRBV13 and TRBJ2-1; D may be TRBD2 (6 bases). CDR1 and CDR2 from the germline V gene are PRHDT and FYEKMQ (reference sequence). The CDR3 has 16 residues. V shed 5 bases and J shed 9 bases, with 23 bases lying between them. The CDR3 loop is CASSADAGGLYGEQFF. The CDR3 nucleotides read TGTGCCAGCAGCGCGGACGCAGGAGGGCTTTACGGTGAGCAGTTCTTC.

This clone appeared a single time. As DNA, the CDR3 is TGCAGCGTGCGGGAGGGACAAATACCTTACGAGCAGTACTTC. Its translation: CSVREGQIPYEQYF. The rearrangement uses TRBV29-1 and TRBJ2-7, with TRBD2 matching over 9 bases. The germline CDR1 and CDR2 sequences are SQVTM and ANQGSEA. V lost 6 bases, J lost 4 bases, and 10 bases stayed unmatched. The CDR3 extends over 14 amino acids.

This rearrangement joins TRBV5-6 to TRBJ1-5; possibly TRBD1 for D (5 bases). This CDR3 is 16 amino acids long. The germline CDR1 and CDR2 sequences are SGHDT and YYEEEE. The V end lost 2 bases, the J end lost 2 bases, and 14 bases lay between the germline ends. CDR3 residues: CASSLQQGIGNQPQHF. CDR3 in DNA: TGTGCCAGCAGCTTACAGCAGGGAATCGGCAATCAGCCCCAGCATTTT.

Of note for this clone: Within the sample, other DNA sequences also encode this same CDR3. The chain uses TRBV7-2 and TRBJ2-3; the D is unclear. This CDR3 is built from 13 residues. The V end was cut by 6 bases, the J end by 1 base, with 8 bases between. Germline-derived CDR1 and CDR2 are SGHTA and FQGNSA. The DNA of the CDR3 is TGTGCCAGCAGTCCCTCTGGCACAGATACGCAGTATTTT. Amino acids: CASSPSGTDTQYF.

V usage is TRBV28 and J usage is TRBJ2-7; TRBD2 aligns across 12 bases. Germline-derived CDR1 and CDR2 are MDHEN and SYDVKM. The CDR3 consists of 13 residues. The V segment lost 6 bases and the J segment 12 bases; nucleotides outside the gene matches: 9. CDR3 protein: CASSRTSGTFRYF. CDR3 in DNA: TGTGCCAGCAGCCGGACTAGCGGGACCTTCCGGTACTTC.

V gene TRBV10-1 combines with J gene TRBJ2-2; possibly TRBD2 for D (6 bases). This CDR3 spans 13 amino acids. The V end was cut by 4 bases, the J end by 6 bases, with 9 bases between. CDR1 and CDR2 from the germline V gene are WNHNN and SYGVQD (reference sequence). The DNA of the CDR3 is TGCGCCAGCAGTGTGACTAGATCCGGGGAGCTGTTTTTT. Translating it yields CASSVTRSGELFF.

The V call is TRBV5-5, the J call TRBJ1-1; D perhaps matches TRBD1 (5 bases). Between the trimmed V and J ends, which lost 0 bases and 10 bases, there was a span of 22 bases. The CDR3 is 16 residues long. Germline CDR1 SGHKS, CDR2 YYEKEE (reference sequence). The CDR3 here is CASSLGQGLGAGRAFF. In DNA form, the CDR3 reads TGTGCCAGCAGCTTGGGTCAGGGTTTAGGAGCGGGGCGAGCTTTCTTT.

This clone appeared a single time. This chain links TRBV7-6 with TRBJ2-2; D gene uncertain. The CDR3 is made up of 13 amino acids. CDR1 is SGHVS and CDR2 is FNYEAQ in the germline V gene. The V and J ends lost 1 base and 6 bases respectively, with 6 bases between them. Written as DNA, the CDR3 is TGTGCCAGCAGCTTAGACCCACCCGGGGAGCTGTTTTTT. Translation: CASSLDPPGELFF.

V is TRBV29-1 and J is TRBJ2-7; possible D gene TRBD1, 6 bases. Germline-derived CDR1 and CDR2 are SQVTM and ANQGSEA. Trimming left V 3 bases short and J 5 bases short, with 17 bases between. The CDR3 has 14 amino acids. CDR3 bases: TGCAGCGTTGATGGCTGGCAGGGGAGCGACGAGCAGTACTTC. It translates to CSVDGWQGSDEQYF.

The chain links TRBV7-9 to TRBJ2-7, with 8 bases matching TRBD1. Germline V gives CDR1 SEHNR, CDR2 FQNEAQ (reference sequence). The CDR3 has 14 residues. V dropped 5 bases and J dropped 0; count of bases not matched to a gene: 3. CDR3 bases: TGTGCCAGCAGCAGGGGACAGGCCTCCTACGAGCAGTACTTC. This encodes CASSRGQASYEQYF.

J is TRBJ1-1 and V is TRBV25-1, with a tentative D call TRBD1 (5 bases). The CDR3 is made up of 13 amino acids. Germline CDR1 and CDR2: MGHDK and SYGVNS. V lost 1 base, J lost 7 bases, and 10 bases lay in between. The CDR3 DNA follows: TGTGCCAGCAGTGAATCCTTCAGGGATGAAGCTTTCTTT. Amino acids: CASSESFRDEAFF.

This rearrangement joins TRBV18 to TRBJ1-2; the D is unclear. Germline-derived CDR1 and CDR2 are KGHSH and LQKENI. The CDR3 extends over 11 amino acids. V was shortened by 5 bases and J by 4 bases, with 5 bases between the two germline ends. The CDR3 DNA reads as TGTGCCAGCTCAGCAAGCTATGGCTACACCTTC. Its protein product is CASSASYGYTF.